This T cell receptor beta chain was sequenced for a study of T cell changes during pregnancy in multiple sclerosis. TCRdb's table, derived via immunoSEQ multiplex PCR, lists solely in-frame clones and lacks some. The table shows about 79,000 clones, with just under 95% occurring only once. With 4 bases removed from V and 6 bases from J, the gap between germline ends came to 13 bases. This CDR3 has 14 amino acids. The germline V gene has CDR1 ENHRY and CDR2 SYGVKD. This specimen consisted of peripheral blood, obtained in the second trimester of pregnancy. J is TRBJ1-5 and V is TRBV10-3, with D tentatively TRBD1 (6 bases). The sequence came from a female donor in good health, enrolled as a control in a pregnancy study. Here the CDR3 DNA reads TGTGCCATCAGTGGAGTGGGGGCAGGTCAGCCCCAGCATTTT. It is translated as CAISGVGAGQPQHF.